This T cell receptor beta chain was sequenced for a study of beta chain features in type 1 diabetes. Background on the study: Age and gender were similar between patients and healthy donors, as were cell yields. Notes on the study in general: Shorter TCRB CDR3s, moderately but significantly so, marked every one of the four CD4+ subsets in Type 1 diabetes patients. VDJ junctions sequenced from type 1 diabetes patients showed fewer insertions and more deletions. It was among patients, rather than healthy donors, that naive, central memory and Treg TCRB repertoires appeared more similar.

Trimming left V 2 bases short and J 4 bases short, with 18 bases between. The CDR3 is made up of 16 amino acids. Germline V CDR1 and CDR2: KGHSH, LQKENI. Of the isolated RNA, all was reverse transcribed, and so the sequenced material was expressed TCRB transcripts. Repertoires were generated with immunoSEQ multiplex PCR, while TCRdb's copy carries only in-frame clones and drops some. In the table there are approximately 400,000 clones, over 13% of which are singletons. As regards this clone: Its antigen is not known.

The genes are TRBV18 and TRBJ2-7; possibly TRBD1 for D (5 bases). This clonotype was sampled from a woman aged 18-29 years in good health. Sequencing was done on a sample of naive CD4+ T cells from blood. The CDR3 is CASSPGARALRYEQYF. The DNA for the CDR3 is TGTGCCAGCTCACCAGGAGCCAGGGCCTTAAGGTACGAGCAGTACTTC.